A single sample gave rise to the 9 T cell receptor beta chains below, sequenced in a study of tumor-infiltrating lymphocytes in primary liver carcinoma. Blood RNA was derived from unsorted whole blood, and germline DNA was extracted too. The researchers produced TCR beta cDNA from about 510 ng total RNA with a constant-region primer. ARM-PCR was slightly modified, and three nested multiplex PCR rounds with it gave rise to the TCR beta libraries. It was with TRBV1-TRBV30 forward primers and a C-beta reverse primer that the first two PCR rounds were run, at roughly 10 cycles each. TCRdb ran MiXCR on the multiplex PCR reads and lists one entry per CDR3 protein. In the table there are 180,000 or so distinct CDR3 sequences, over 50% of which are singletons. Sequenced sample: peripheral blood. The receptors here all came from a man in his forties with primary liver carcinoma and hepatitis B virus infection.

This clonotype appeared a few times. In DNA form, the CDR3 reads TGTGCCAGCAGGCTCAACAGGGGGCTCACTGAAGCTTTCTTT. Translated: CASRLNRGLTEAFF. The rearrangement joins TRBV12-3 or TRBV12-4 to TRBJ1-1, with 9 bases lining up with TRBD1. The CDR3 consists of 14 residues. The J segment lost 4 bases and the V segment lost 6 bases, leaving 6 bases of the junction unmatched.

V and J are TRBV12-3 or TRBV12-4 and TRBJ2-1; 9 bases line up with TRBD2. J lost 6 bases, V lost 6 bases, and 6 bases had no gene match. The CDR3 is 14 amino acids. CDR3 protein: CASRREGPSNEQFF. DNA of the CDR3: TGTGCCAGCAGGCGGGAGGGCCCCTCCAATGAGCAGTTCTTC.

Comments on this clonotype: The junction shows a germline mismatch at one end, possibly a read error. The V call is TRBV14, the J call TRBJ1-5; unclear D gene. This CDR3 comprises 13 residues. Germline-derived CDR1 and CDR2 are SGHDN and FVKESK. This chain's CDR3 is CVSSQESNQPQHF. In DNA form, the CDR3 reads TGTGTCAGCAGCCAAGAATCTAATCAGCCCCAGCATTTT. Supplemented by reference TRBV14 and TRBJ1-5, the full variable domain reads EAGVTQFPSHSVIEKGQTVTLRCDPISGHDNLYWYRRVMGKEIKFLLHFVKESKQDESGMPNNRFLAERTGGTYSTLKVQPAELEDSGVYFCVSSQESNQPQHFGDGTRLSIL.

About this clonotype itself: One end of the junction is discordant with germline, which a read error may explain. V is TRBV11-3 and J is TRBJ2-5, with D possibly matching TRBD1 (6 bases). CDR1 is SGHNT and CDR2 is YENEEA in the germline V gene. This CDR3 region has 15 residues. Written as DNA, the CDR3 is TGTGCCATCAGCTTAGCAGGGATAGGGGGAGAGACCCAGTACTTC. Its translation is CAISLAGIGGETQYF.

As to this clonotype: At one of its ends the junction is not consistent with the germline gene, which may arise from a read error. This chain joins TRBV11-1 and TRBJ2-1; 8 bases align to TRBD2. Germline V gives CDR1 SGHAT, CDR2 FQDESV (reference sequence). This CDR3 is built from 15 residues. CDR3 bases: TGTACCAGCAGCTTAGGGTCGGGAGGGCCGAATGAGCAGTTCTTC. This sequence encodes CTSSLGSGGPNEQFF.

In the case of this clonotype: A read error may explain this, as a much larger clone is one base away. The chain uses TRBV11-3 and TRBJ1-1; D might be TRBD1 (5 bases). This CDR3 spans 11 amino acids. Germline V gene sequence: CDR1 SGHNT, CDR2 YENEEA. The CDR3 sequence: CASAGDGEDFF. The CDR3 DNA reads TGTGCCAGTGCTGGGGACGGTGAAGATTTCTTT.

This clonotype was seen just once. This chain uses TRBV5-4 with TRBJ2-1; TRBD1 matches at 11 bases. The CDR3 extends over 16 amino acids. V trimming: 0 bases; J trimming: 7 bases; junction bases outside the gene matches: 6. CDR1 is SGHNT and CDR2 is YYREEE in the germline V gene (reference sequence). The CDR3 bases are TGTGCCAGCAGCTTGGGGGGACAGGGGGTCGCGAATGAGCAGTTCTTC. It yields the protein CASSLGGQGVANEQFF.

The chain is built from TRBV29-1 and TRBJ2-7, with no clear D. Per germline, CDR1 SQVTM and CDR2 ANQGSEA. The CDR3 loop spans 12 amino acids. The V gene lost 2 bases and the J gene lost 2 bases, with 7 bases spanning the gap. The CDR3: CSVERSAYEQYF. CDR3 sequence (DNA): TGCAGCGTTGAAAGGTCGGCCTACGAGCAGTACTTC.

Regarding this clonotype: This sequence may be a read error, since a much larger clone differs from it by one base. The gene calls are TRBV11-2 and TRBJ1-2; D uncertain. CDR3 size: 16 residues. Per the germline V gene, CDR1 is SGHAT and CDR2 is FQNNGV. CDR3: CASSPQVSQERNGYAF. CDR3 nucleotide sequence: TGTGCCAGCAGCCCTCAAGTCTCGCAGGAACGTAATGGCTACGCCTTC.